This is a list of T cell receptor beta chains from one sample in a study of blood T cell repertoires in COVID-19. Assay: immunoSEQ multiplex PCR; the TCRdb copy retains only in-frame clones and omits some. In the table there are over 250,000 clones, around 87% of which are singletons. Sequenced material: peripheral blood. The receptors originated from a woman aged 45-59 years with acute or convalescent COVID-19. The CDR3 runs from the conserved cysteine through the conserved F or W. Each record gives: CDR3 DNA, CDR3 protein, J gene, V gene, clone size, D gene. A D gene is named only where the DNA matches it firmly. Size is stated for part of the rows, as once, few or many counts, or as a class when the clone is expanded.

DNA: TGTGCCAGCAGGCAGGGTTCCTCGATCGAAAAACTGTTTTTT
CDR3: CASRQGSSIEKLFF
J: TRBJ1-4
V: TRBV6-5
size: NA
D: NA

DNA: TGTGCCAGCAGCCACCCGGCGCCGGGACTAGCGGGAGTCTACGAGCAGTACTTC
CDR3: CASSHPAPGLAGVYEQYF
J: TRBJ2-7
V: TRBV5-4
size: NA
D: TRBD2

DNA: TGTGCCAGCAGCTTAGGCACAGGGGTTGACACTGAAGCTTTCTTT
CDR3: CASSLGTGVDTEAFF
J: TRBJ1-1
V: TRBV11-3
size: NA
D: TRBD1

DNA: TGTGCCAGCAGTTCCATCCCCCCCGACAGTTACGAGCAGTACTTC
CDR3: CASSSIPPDSYEQYF
J: TRBJ2-7
V: TRBV28
size: NA
D: NA

DNA: TGTGCCAGCAGTCGCGATGGGGGCTACACGTACTCTGGGGCCAACGTCCTGACTTTC
CDR3: CASSRDGGYTYSGANVLTF
J: TRBJ2-6
V: TRBV28
size: NA
D: NA

DNA: TGTGCCAGCAGGGGTCGGCGGGGGGGCTCGAACACCGGGGAGCTGTTTTTT
CDR3: CASRGRRGGSNTGELFF
J: TRBJ2-2
V: TRBV2
size: NA
D: TRBD2

DNA: TGTGCCAGCAGCCTTACGGGGGCTAATGAAAAACTGTTTTTT
CDR3: CASSLTGANEKLFF
J: TRBJ1-4
V: TRBV5-8
size: NA
D: NA

DNA: TGTGCCACCCACGACATTGCAACTAATGAAAAACTGTTTTTT
CDR3: CATHDIATNEKLFF
J: TRBJ1-4
V: TRBV19
size: NA
D: NA

DNA: TGTGCCAGCAGCTTAGGTGGCAGGGGGCACTATGGCTACACCTTC
CDR3: CASSLGGRGHYGYTF
J: TRBJ1-2
V: TRBV11-2
size: NA
D: TRBD1

DNA: TGTGCCAGCAGCCCCGGGACTACCACCGGGGAGCTGTTTTTT
CDR3: CASSPGTTTGELFF
J: TRBJ2-2
V: TRBV3-1/TRBV3-2
size: NA
D: TRBD2

DNA: TGTGCATTTTCGATACACAGGGCTAACTACGAGCAGTACTTC
CDR3: CAFSIHRANYEQYF
J: TRBJ2-7
V: TRBV10-3
size: NA
D: NA

DNA: TGTGCCAGCAGTTCAAGGGTGACAGGGGGTGGCACTGAAGCTTTCTTT
CDR3: CASSSRVTGGGTEAFF
J: TRBJ1-1
V: TRBV27
size: NA
D: TRBD1

DNA: TGTGCCACCAGTATAGGACTTGACAATGAGCAGTTCTTC
CDR3: CATSIGLDNEQFF
J: TRBJ2-1
V: TRBV15
size: once
D: NA

DNA: TGCGCCAGCAGCCAACTACCGGGACAGGGATTTTACGAGCAGTACTTC
CDR3: CASSQLPGQGFYEQYF
J: TRBJ2-7
V: TRBV4-1
size: NA
D: TRBD1

DNA: TGCGCCAGCAGCCAAGATTATTCGTCCGAGCAGTACTTC
CDR3: CASSQDYSSEQYF
J: TRBJ2-7
V: TRBV4-3
size: NA
D: NA

DNA: TGTGCCAGCAGTCTAGCGGGAATCTCGTACGAGCAGTACTTC
CDR3: CASSLAGISYEQYF
J: TRBJ2-7
V: TRBV27
size: NA
D: TRBD2

DNA: TGTGCCAGCAGTCTAAACAGCCCCGGGGAGCTGTTTTTT
CDR3: CASSLNSPGELFF
J: TRBJ2-2
V: TRBV12-3/TRBV12-4
size: NA
D: NA

DNA: TGCGCCAGCAGCTTGGGACTTTCAGAGAGGGACTATAATTCACCCCTCCACTTT
CDR3: CASSLGLSERDYNSPLHF
J: TRBJ1-6
V: TRBV5-1
size: once
D: NA

DNA: TGTGCCAGCAGTCCGGAAGGTCGGGGAGACTATGGCTACACCTTC
CDR3: CASSPEGRGDYGYTF
J: TRBJ1-2
V: TRBV28
size: NA
D: NA

DNA: TGTGCCAGCAATATTCAGGCCGACTATGGCTACACCTTC
CDR3: CASNIQADYGYTF
J: TRBJ1-2
V: TRBV28
size: NA
D: NA

DNA: TGCGCCAGCAGCTTGGGGGAGGCTGGAAACACCATATATTTT
CDR3: CASSLGEAGNTIYF
J: TRBJ1-3
V: TRBV5-1
size: NA
D: NA

DNA: TGTGCCAGCAGTGATAAGCCCCAGCATTTT
CDR3: CASSDKPQHF
J: TRBJ1-5
V: TRBV6-1
size: NA
D: NA

DNA: TGTGCCACCTCACCCCCAGCGGGCGGCTACGAGCAGTACTTC
CDR3: CATSPPAGGYEQYF
J: TRBJ2-7
V: TRBV18
size: NA
D: NA

DNA: TGTGCCAGCAGTTTAGGGACTACATTACCCTACAATGAGCAGTTCTTC
CDR3: CASSLGTTLPYNEQFF
J: TRBJ2-1
V: TRBV28
size: NA
D: TRBD2

DNA: TGCGCCAGCAGCCAAGCACTAGCGGGAGGTATTGAGCAGTTCTTC
CDR3: CASSQALAGGIEQFF
J: TRBJ2-1
V: TRBV4-3
size: NA
D: TRBD2

DNA: TGTGCCAGCAGCTTAAAGTTAGGCGGTGAAAAACTGTTTTTT
CDR3: CASSLKLGGEKLFF
J: TRBJ1-4
V: TRBV5-4
size: once
D: NA

DNA: TGTGCCAGCAGTTATCCGACAGGGCTGAACACTGAAGCTTTCTTT
CDR3: CASSYPTGLNTEAFF
J: TRBJ1-1
V: TRBV6-6
size: NA
D: TRBD1

DNA: TGCAGCGTCGGGGGGAGTAGCACAGATACGCAGTATTTT
CDR3: CSVGGSSTDTQYF
J: TRBJ2-3
V: TRBV29-1
size: NA
D: TRBD2

DNA: TGCAGCGTTGAAGACATTGGGCAGAGCTCCTACGAGCAGTACTTC
CDR3: CSVEDIGQSSYEQYF
J: TRBJ2-7
V: TRBV29-1
size: NA
D: NA

DNA: TGTGCCAGCAGTTTATTAGCCCTGGGGCACAATGAGCAGTTCTTC
CDR3: CASSLLALGHNEQFF
J: TRBJ2-1
V: TRBV28
size: NA
D: NA

DNA: TGTGCCAGCAGCCTGGTCGACAGGTCCTACGAGCAGTACTTC
CDR3: CASSLVDRSYEQYF
J: TRBJ2-7
V: TRBV14
size: once
D: NA